This T cell receptor beta chain derives from a study of post-analysis software for immune sequencing data. Whole-study context: Included among the disease courses, which were recorded for the cohort, were relapsing-remitting, secondary progressive and progressive-relapsing multiple sclerosis. Study results and caveats: TRBV segments more frequent in patients than in controls numbered several and included TRBV5-6, TRBV5-1 and TRBV20-1. Strong co-clustering by F measure was evident for samples that had been prepared in the same batch. Multiple sclerosis patients had significantly lower normalized Chao1 diversity than controls.

TCR beta cDNA libraries included unique molecular identifiers. It was from roughly 1.1 to 9.2 million T cells that some 500,000 cDNA molecules came. TCRdb fed the PCR reads into MiXCR, producing one record per CDR3 protein. The sample has some 690,000 distinct CDR3 sequences, approximately 30% seen once. The table lists this clonotype with a few counts. Its specificity is unknown. From germline, CDR1 is LGHNA and CDR2 YSLEER. V shed 2 bases and J shed 8 bases, with 15 bases lying between them. The CDR3 is 14 residues long. This TCR came from a girl aged 10 to 17 with multiple sclerosis. J is TRBJ1-2 and V is TRBV4-3; TRBD1 is a possible D gene (6 bases). Sample: blood. The CDR3 loop reads CASSQRRTVQGYTF. The CDR3 bases are TGCGCCAGCAGCCAACGGCGGACAGTGCAAGGCTACACCTTC.